Listed below are T cell receptor beta chains from one sample, sequenced in a study of cytomegalovirus exposure and HLA in healthy donors. Some clones are missing from TCRdb's copy, which holds only in-frame ones; the method was immunoSEQ multiplex PCR. In the table there are about 120,000 clones, about 76% of which are singletons. Specimen: PBMCs. The receptor source for this set is a woman aged 40 to 55 in good health and CMV-seronegative. Both conserved end residues are part of each CDR3. D genes are given only for firm matches. Where a row states a size, it is once, few, many or the class of an expanded clone; other rows omit it.

v_gene,abundance,j_gene,d_gene,CDR3aa,CDR3nt
TRBV5-4,.,TRBJ2-3,TRBD2,CASSLGLAGSDTQYF,TGTGCCAGCAGCTTGGGACTAGCGGGGTCAGATACGCAGTATTTT
TRBV9,.,TRBJ2-3,TRBD2,CASSASGGGDTQYF,TGTGCCAGCAGCGCTTCGGGAGGGGGGGATACGCAGTATTTT
TRBV11-2,few,TRBJ2-7,TRBD2,CASSPSPSGIYEQYF,TGTGCCAGCAGCCCGAGTCCTAGCGGGATTTACGAGCAGTACTTC
TRBV7-9,.,TRBJ2-2,.,CASSLETGATGELFF,TGTGCCAGCAGCTTAGAGACAGGAGCCACCGGGGAGCTGTTTTTT
TRBV2,.,TRBJ2-7,TRBD2,CASSPRLAGGYEQYF,TGTGCCAGCAGTCCTCGGCTAGCGGGAGGGTACGAGCAGTACTTC
TRBV23-1,.,TRBJ2-3,.,CASSQSGATYRGDTQYF,TGCGCCAGCAGTCAATCGGGGGCGACTTATAGGGGGGATACGCAGTATTTT
TRBV6-1,.,TRBJ1-6,TRBD1,CAISGTENSPLHF,TGTGCCATCTCCGGGACAGAAAATTCACCCCTCCACTTT
TRBV14,.,TRBJ1-3,.,CASSQAGSGNTIYF,TGTGCCAGCAGCCAAGCCGGTTCTGGAAACACCATATATTTT
TRBV2,few,TRBJ1-6,.,CASSTQGTNSPLHF,TGTGCCAGCAGCACACAGGGAACTAATTCACCCCTCCACTTT
TRBV19,.,TRBJ2-5,.,CASSNGETQYF,TGTGCCAGTAGTAACGGGGAGACCCAGTACTTC